This entry features one T cell receptor beta chain sequence. The data are from a study of T-cell memory formation after mild COVID-19. For the study at large: The two donors had largely donor-specific TCR clusters.

TCRdb passed the 5' RACE reads through MiXCR, listing each CDR3 protein once. The repertoire has about 140,000 distinct CDR3 sequences, 15% to 20% of them found once; the top ten carry over 2%. Germline lookup yields CDR1 LGHDT and CDR2 YNNKEL (reference sequence). Deletions cut 5 bases from V and 6 bases from J, with 10 bases between. This CDR3 is built from 12 residues. The sample was PBMCs or a T cell subset sorted from them (not recorded which). The rearrangement links TRBV3-1 to TRBJ1-2; tentative D call: TRBD1 (6 bases). This clonotype originated in an adult woman who had mild COVID-19 (a few samples of this study predate the infection). Cell type and time point are not known. The CDR3 is CASSSRGHGYTF. The CDR3 DNA reads TGTGCCAGCAGCTCCCGGGGGCATGGCTACACCTTC. The variable domain in full, with the rest retrieved from reference TRBV3-1 and TRBJ1-2, is DTAVSQTPKYLVTQMGNDKSIKCEQNLGHDTMYWYKQDSKKFLKIMFSYNNKELIINETVPNRFSPKSPDKAHLNLHINSLELGDSAVYFCASSSRGHGYTFGSGTRLTVV.